These 26 T cell receptor beta chains were all obtained from the same sample, sequenced in a study of T cells in Graves' hyperthyroidism and ophthalmopathy. Amplification of TCR beta CDR3 regions was performed using RNA transcripts as template. Carried out on the TCR CDR3, a first-round RT-PCR used the HTBI primer set. TCRdb re-analysed the multiplex PCR reads in MiXCR, keeping a single row per CDR3 protein. The sample has a few hundred thousand distinct CDR3 sequences; more than 15% are singletons. Material: blood. These receptors all stem from a woman under 40 with Graves' hyperthyroidism.

The table lists this clonotype with many counts. This chain uses TRBV27 with TRBJ2-7; weak D call: TRBD1 (5 bases). V gave up 1 base and J gave up 5 bases, with 15 bases separating them. The germline V gene has CDR1 MNHEY and CDR2 SMNVEV (reference sequence). This CDR3 has 15 residues. The CDR3 bases are TGTGCCAGCAGTTTATTTGGCAGGGAAAACGACGAGCAGTACTTC. It is translated as CASSLFGRENDEQYF.

This clonotype was seen only a few times. This chain links TRBV7-3 with TRBJ2-2; TRBD2 aligns across 7 bases. The CDR3 has 14 residues. V gave up 8 bases and J gave up 6 bases; unmatched junction bases: 9. Germline lookup yields CDR1 SGHTA and CDR2 FQGTGA. The CDR3 loop reads CASGAGVDPGELFF. Written as DNA, the CDR3 is TGTGCCAGCGGGGCGGGAGTAGACCCCGGGGAGCTGTTTTTT.

This clonotype turned up a few times. The chain's CDR3 is CASSVGAGSYEQYF. DNA for the CDR3: TGTGCCAGCAGCGTAGGGGCAGGGTCCTACGAGCAGTACTTC. V usage is TRBV9 and J usage is TRBJ2-7, with a tentative D call TRBD1 (5 bases). The germline V gene has CDR1 SGDLS and CDR2 YYNGEE. This CDR3 has 14 amino acids. V lost 0 bases and J lost 1, with 8 bases in between.

The chain links TRBV7-9 to TRBJ2-1; TRBD2 agrees at 10 bases. V was clipped by 1 base and J by 8 bases; unmatched bases: 11. The germline gives CDR1 SEHNR, CDR2 FQNEAQ (reference sequence). The CDR3 covers 17 residues. The CDR3 DNA reads as TGTGCCAGCAGCTTAGATCCGGGGGCTAGCGGGAGCTATGAGCAGTTCTTC. It is translated as CASSLDPGASGSYEQFF. Using reference TRBV7-9 and TRBJ2-1 for the parts outside the CDR3, the full variable domain is DTGVSQNPRHKITKRGQNVTFRCDPISEHNRLYWYRQTLGQGPEFLTYFQNEAQLEKSRLLSDRFSAERPKGSFSTLEIQRTEQGDSAMYLCASSLDPGASGSYEQFFGPGTRLTVL.

Many counts were recorded for this clonotype. CDR3 nucleotide sequence: TGTGCCTGGGCCAGACAGGGGACTACCTACGAGCAGTACTTC. Protein product: CAWARQGTTYEQYF. V usage is TRBV30 and J usage is TRBJ2-7; TRBD1 might be the D (8 bases). The CDR3 is 14 amino acids. Deletions cut 5 bases from V and 2 bases from J, with 16 bases between. CDR1 and CDR2 from the germline V gene are GTSNPN and SVGIG (reference sequence).

This clonotype occurred a few times. The genes are TRBV6-2 or TRBV6-3 and TRBJ2-1; tentatively, D is TRBD1 or TRBD2 (5 bases each). Deletions cut 5 bases from V and 9 bases from J, with 8 bases between. This CDR3 has 11 residues. CDR1 is MNHEY and CDR2 is SVGEGT in the germline V gene. In DNA form, the CDR3 reads TGTGCCAGCAGTCGGGACCGTGAGCAGTTCTTC. The encoded protein is CASSRDREQFF.

This clonotype was recorded at least ten times. In DNA, the CDR3 is TGTGCCAGCAGCTTAGTGCAGGGGGCTGAAGCTTTCTTT. Translating it yields CASSLVQGAEAFF. The chain is built from TRBV7-9 and TRBJ1-1; 7 bases agree with TRBD1. The trim removed 1 base at V and 6 bases at J, leaving 2 bases unmatched. The CDR3 runs to 13 residues. Looked up from germline, CDR1 is SEHNR and CDR2 is FQNEAQ (reference sequence).

This clonotype was recorded once. A read error may explain this, as a much larger clone is one base away. The V call is TRBV6-2 or TRBV6-3, the J call TRBJ1-5; D is unclear. This CDR3 contains 13 residues. Germline V gene sequence: CDR1 MNHEY, CDR2 SVGEGT. As DNA, the CDR3 is TGTGCCGGCAGTTACGGGTACCATCAGCCCCAGCATTTT. This codes for CAGSYGYHQPQHF.

This clonotype turned up a few times. V gene TRBV30 combines with J gene TRBJ2-2; D might be TRBD2 (6 bases). Per germline, CDR1 GTSNPN and CDR2 SVGIG (reference sequence). Between the trimmed V and J ends, which lost 0 bases and 7 bases, there was a span of 9 bases. The CDR3 runs to 13 residues. In nucleotides, the CDR3 is TGTGCCTGGAGTGTACTAGCCGACGGGGAGCTGTTTTTT. Translating gives CAWSVLADGELFF.

This clonotype was observed many times. V usage is TRBV30 and J usage is TRBJ1-2; D perhaps matches TRBD1 (6 bases). In germline, CDR1 is GTSNPN, CDR2 SVGIG (reference sequence). V was clipped by 1 base and J by 3 bases, with 9 bases between them. The length of the CDR3 is 13 residues. This CDR3 reads CAWSDRGHYGYTF. The CDR3, as DNA: TGTGCCTGGAGTGACCGGGGGCACTATGGCTACACCTTC.

This clonotype came up a few times. The genes are TRBV5-6 and TRBJ1-6; D gene uncertain. The CDR3 consists of 15 residues. The germline V gene has CDR1 SGHDT and CDR2 YYEEEE. The V end lost 2 bases, the J end lost 15 bases, and 21 bases lay between the germline ends. In nucleotides, the CDR3 is TGTGCCAGCAGCTTTTTGACGGATCCGGGTTCTTACCTCCACTTT. This encodes CASSFLTDPGSYLHF. Looking up the rest from reference TRBV5-6 and TRBJ1-6 gives the full variable domain: DAGVTQSPTHLIKTRGQQVTLRCSPKSGHDTVSWYQQALGQGPQFIFQYYEEEERQRGNFPDRFSGHQFPNYSSELNVNALLLGDSALYLCASSFLTDPGSYLHFGNGTRLTVT.

This clonotype was counted at least ten times. For the CDR3, the DNA is TGTGCCAGCAGCTTAAGCGGGAACTACAATGAGCAGTTCTTC. Protein sequence: CASSLSGNYNEQFF. The chain is built from TRBV7-8 and TRBJ2-1, with 7 nucleotides matching TRBD2. CDR1 is SGHVS, CDR2 FQNEAQ, per germline. This CDR3 is 14 amino acids long. V dropped 2 bases and J dropped 3; count of bases not matched to a gene: 1.

The gene calls are TRBV5-1 and TRBJ2-3; the match to TRBD2 covers 9 bases. Germline CDR1 SGHRS, CDR2 YFSETQ. V trimming: 4 bases; J trimming: 5 bases; junction bases outside the gene matches: 5. The CDR3 runs 14 residues. The CDR3 DNA is TGCGCCAGCAGCAGTCTAGCGGGAAAAGATACGCAGTATTTT. As protein: CASSSLAGKDTQYF.

The V gene is TRBV19, the J gene TRBJ2-5; D is uncertain. The V end was cut by 3 bases, the J end by 0 bases, with 5 bases between. CDR1 is LNHDA and CDR2 is SQIVND in the germline V gene (reference sequence). The CDR3 is 13 residues long. The CDR3 nucleotides are TGTGCCAGTAGTATCCAGGACCAAGAGACCCAGTACTTC. It translates to CASSIQDQETQYF.

The CDR3 reads CASSLGQLNYGYTF. The CDR3 region has the DNA TGCGCCAGCAGCTTGGGACAGTTAAACTATGGCTACACCTTC. The V gene is TRBV5-1, the J gene TRBJ1-2; D perhaps matches TRBD1 (5 bases). Germline V lookup: CDR1 SGHRS, CDR2 YFSETQ. V was clipped by 0 bases and J by 2 bases, with 8 bases between them. This CDR3 is 14 amino acids long.

The gene calls are TRBV6-2 or TRBV6-3 and TRBJ2-1, with TRBD1 matching 10 bases. The J segment lost 2 bases and the V segment lost 4 bases, leaving 5 bases of the junction unmatched. Germline CDR1 reads MNHEY; CDR2 reads SVGEGT. CDR3 length equals 16 residues. The DNA of the CDR3 is TGTGCCAGCAGTTTCGGACAGGGGGGCACCTACAATGAGCAGTTCTTC. Its translation is CASSFGQGGTYNEQFF.

In this sample, this clonotype turned up a few times. V usage is TRBV7-9 and J usage is TRBJ2-7, with 8 positions matching TRBD2. CDR1 and CDR2 (germline): SEHNR, FQNEAQ (reference sequence). This CDR3 has 16 amino acids. V lost 8 bases, J lost 4 bases, and 16 bases stayed unmatched. CDR3 sequence reads: CASPLVAPGGPYEQYF. CDR3 coding DNA: TGTGCCAGCCCCCTGGTGGCGCCGGGAGGGCCGTACGAGCAGTACTTC. The full variable domain, with the rest looked up from reference TRBV7-9 and TRBJ2-7, is DTGVSQNPRHKITKRGQNVTFRCDPISEHNRLYWYRQTLGQGPEFLTYFQNEAQLEKSRLLSDRFSAERPKGSFSTLEIQRTEQGDSAMYLCASPLVAPGGPYEQYFGPGTRLTVT.

In the case of this clonotype: Just one base apart from a much larger clone, this may be a read error. The chain carries TRBV7-3 and TRBJ2-1; 9 bases are shared with TRBD2. V was clipped by 2 bases and J by 8 bases; unmatched bases: 10. Germline CDR1 is SGHTA and CDR2 is FQGTGA. This CDR3 region has 16 residues. This CDR3 is CASSLFPAGGRHEQFF. CDR3 nucleotides: TGTGCCAGCAGCTTATTTCCGGCGGGAGGGAGACATGAGCAGTTCTTC.

This clonotype was detected ten times or more. The chain employs TRBV2 and TRBJ2-7, with 8 nucleotides matching TRBD1. Per germline, CDR1 SNHLY and CDR2 FYNNEI. Trimming removed 6 bases from V and 4 bases from J; junction bases left unmatched: 8. The CDR3 has 14 residues. The CDR3 DNA is TGTGCCAGCAGAACCACAGGGGGAGCTTACGAGCAGTACTTC. It yields the protein CASRTTGGAYEQYF. Full variable domain (outside the CDR3, taken from reference TRBV2 and TRBJ2-7): EPEVTQTPSHQVTQMGQEVILRCVPISNHLYFYWYRQILGQKVEFLVSFYNNEISEKSEIFDDQFSVERPDGSNFTLKIRSTKLEDSAMYFCASRTTGGAYEQYFGPGTRLTVT.

The rearrangement links TRBV19 to TRBJ1-1; TRBD1 agrees at 7 bases. J gave up 6 bases and V 3 bases, and 13 bases lay outside the gene matches. Germline lookup yields CDR1 LNHDA and CDR2 SQIVND (reference sequence). The CDR3 covers 16 residues. This CDR3 reads CASSIQTTGWWAEAFF. The CDR3 DNA reads as TGTGCCAGTAGTATTCAAACGACAGGGTGGTGGGCTGAAGCTTTCTTT.

V usage is TRBV5-6 and J usage is TRBJ2-6; D is perhaps TRBD2 (5 bases). The CDR3 extends over 17 amino acids. Trimming shortened V by 2 bases and J by 0 bases, and 12 bases separated the two germline ends. Germline-derived CDR1 and CDR2 are SGHDT and YYEEEE. The CDR3 bases are TGTGCCAGCAGCTTTGTAGCGCCGACCTCTGGGGCCAACGTCCTGACTTTC. Translation gives CASSFVAPTSGANVLTF.

This clonotype showed up just a few times. The chain has TRBV29-1 and TRBJ1-5; D gene uncertain. There are 14 residues in the CDR3. Germline assignment: CDR1 SQVTM and CDR2 ANQGSEA. The V gene lost 2 bases and the J gene lost 4 bases, with 12 bases spanning the gap. The CDR3 DNA follows: TGCAGCGTTGAACCCCCACATGGAAATCAGCCCCAGCATTTT. Translation gives CSVEPPHGNQPQHF.

This clonotype showed up many times. The J gene is TRBJ2-1, the V gene TRBV7-2, with a tentative D call TRBD2 (5 bases). This CDR3 is 14 amino acids long. Trimming removed 5 bases from V and 6 bases from J, with 14 bases in between. Germline V gives CDR1 SGHTA, CDR2 FQGNSA. The CDR3 sequence: CASSRAGLGNEQFF. The CDR3 DNA sequence: TGTGCCAGCAGCCGAGCAGGACTGGGCAATGAGCAGTTCTTC.

The V and J genes are TRBV6-2 or TRBV6-3 and TRBJ2-3; 8 nucleotides agree with TRBD2. This CDR3 region has 15 residues. CDR1 and CDR2 (germline): MNHEY, SVGEGT. V lost 6 bases to trimming and J lost 2 bases; unmatched junction nucleotides: 7. The CDR3 sequence is CASSPTAGVTDTQYF. The CDR3 nucleotides are TGTGCCAGCAGCCCCACAGCGGGAGTCACAGATACGCAGTATTTT.

Only a few counts were recorded for this clonotype. The rearrangement links TRBV5-6 to TRBJ1-2, with TRBD1 matching 9 bases. The V gene end was trimmed by 4 bases and the J gene end by 8 bases; junction bases not matched to a gene: 6. The V gene's germline CDR1 is SGHDT and CDR2 YYEEEE. The CDR3 extends over 13 amino acids. CDR3: CASSKDRGVGYTF. CDR3 DNA sequence: TGTGCCAGCAGCAAGGACAGGGGAGTCGGCTACACCTTC.

Many counts were recorded for this clonotype. V is TRBV3-1 and J is TRBJ1-1; D is ambiguous. The CDR3 is made up of 15 amino acids. Trimming pared 1 base from V and 10 bases from J, leaving 19 bases between. From germline, CDR1 is LGHDT and CDR2 YNNKEL (reference sequence). The CDR3 nucleotides read TGTGCCAGCAGCCAAGGAAGGACGGCCGGCGTTAGAGCTTTCTTT. Its translation: CASSQGRTAGVRAFF. The complete variable domain, with remaining parts taken from reference TRBV3-1 and TRBJ1-1, reads DTAVSQTPKYLVTQMGNDKSIKCEQNLGHDTMYWYKQDSKKFLKIMFSYNNKELIINETVPNRFSPKSPDKAHLNLHINSLELGDSAVYFCASSQGRTAGVRAFFGQGTRLTVV.